One and the same sample provided the 12 T cell receptor beta chains below, sequenced in a study of control samples from healthy donors and cancer patients. Repertoires were generated with immunoSEQ multiplex PCR, while TCRdb's copy carries only in-frame clones and drops some. The table shows about 180,000 clones, with 90% occurring only once. The specimen was blood. The receptor set was obtained from a woman in her fifties or sixties in good health.

The V gene is TRBV6-6, the J gene TRBJ2-5; the D gene is possibly TRBD2 (5 bases). The germline CDR1 and CDR2 sequences are MNHNY and SVGAGI (reference sequence). There are 13 residues in the CDR3. V was cut by 7 bases and J by 3 bases, with 12 bases left in between. DNA for the CDR3: TGTGCCAGCACCAAGGGAGCGAAAGAGACCCAGTACTTC. Its translation: CASTKGAKETQYF.

The chain employs TRBV30 and TRBJ2-5; TRBD2 might be the D (6 bases). The J call may be incorrect, as the DNA end agrees better with TRBJ2-7. The CDR3 length is 13 residues. The V gene's germline CDR1 is GTSNPN and CDR2 SVGIG (reference sequence). The CDR3 region has the DNA TGTGCCTGGAGTGTCGGGGGAGCCTACGAGCAGTACTTC. Residues: CAWSVGGAYEQYF.

This chain uses TRBV5-1 with TRBJ1-5; a possible D gene is TRBD1 (5 bases). The CDR3 spans 14 residues. Trimming took 0 bases from V and 5 from J, leaving 9 bases between them. Germline CDR1 is SGHRS and CDR2 is YFSETQ. The CDR3 sequence is CASSLGQTDQPQHF. CDR3 coding DNA: TGCGCCAGCAGCTTGGGACAGACTGATCAGCCCCAGCATTTT.

This chain joins TRBV3-1 (or the pseudogene TRBV3-2) and TRBJ1-3; a possible D gene is TRBD1 (5 bases). Germline V gene data show CDR1 as LGHDT and CDR2 as YNNKEL (reference sequence). V lost 0 bases to trimming and J lost 2 bases, with 8 bases between them. The CDR3 consists of 15 residues. The CDR3 nucleotides are TGTGCCAGCAGCCAAGACAGGGCCCCTGGAAACACCATATATTTT. Protein product: CASSQDRAPGNTIYF.

The gene calls are TRBV6-6 and TRBJ2-7; tentative D call: TRBD1 (6 bases). Trimming pared 3 bases from V and 0 bases from J, leaving 12 bases between. This CDR3 contains 15 residues. Germline CDR1 and CDR2: MNHNY and SVGAGI (reference sequence). DNA for the CDR3: TGTGCCAGCAGTTATCCCGGGACAAGCTCCTACGAGCAGTACTTC. This codes for CASSYPGTSSYEQYF.

The rearrangement joins TRBV4-2 to TRBJ2-1; 7 bases map to TRBD2. The germline V gene encodes CDR1 LGHNA and CDR2 YNFKEQ. The CDR3 is 14 residues long. V dropped 6 bases and J dropped 0; count of bases not matched to a gene: 2. Written as DNA, the CDR3 is TGTGCCAGCAGTCTAGCGGTCTCCTACAATGAGCAGTTCTTC. Translated, it gives CASSLAVSYNEQFF.

The chain uses TRBV7-9 and TRBJ1-2; no clear D gene. The CDR3 has 13 amino acids. V lost 0 bases and J lost 4, with 6 bases in between. CDR1 is SEHNR, CDR2 FQNEAQ, per germline (reference sequence). The CDR3 loop is CASSLAGSYGYTF. The CDR3 DNA sequence: TGTGCCAGCAGCTTAGCGGGTAGCTATGGCTACACCTTC.

The count of this clone is one. The DNA for the CDR3 is TGTGCCAGCAGCCCGCGGTTCGGAGGCGGCTACACCTTC. This encodes CASSPRFGGGYTF. The chain recombines TRBV9 with TRBJ1-2; D uncertain. V lost 4 bases and J lost 8, with 15 bases in between. The CDR3 runs 13 residues. CDR1 is SGDLS, CDR2 YYNGEE, per germline. Full variable domain (remainder filled in from reference TRBV9 and TRBJ1-2): DSGVTQTPKHLITATGQRVTLRCSPRSGDLSVYWYQQSLDQGLQFLIQYYNGEERAKGNILERFSAQQFPDLHSELNLSSLELGDSALYFCASSPRFGGGYTFGSGTRLTVV.

The V and J genes are TRBV3-1 (or the pseudogene TRBV3-2) and TRBJ1-3; D possibly corresponds to TRBD1 (5 bases). CDR3 length: 17 amino acids. Deletions cut 1 base from V and 0 bases from J, with 13 bases between. Germline lookup yields CDR1 LGHDT and CDR2 YNNKEL (reference sequence). CDR3 sequence (DNA): TGTGCCAGCAGCCAAGGGGGGGAGTTTACCTCTGGAAACACCATATATTTT. Translated: CASSQGGEFTSGNTIYF.

The rearrangement joins TRBV28 to TRBJ1-5, with D unclear. V lost 3 bases and J lost 3, with 3 bases in between. Germline V gene lookup returns CDR1 MDHEN and CDR2 SYDVKM. The CDR3 is 12 amino acids. The CDR3 here is CASSFYNQPQHF. As DNA, the CDR3 is TGTGCCAGCAGTTTCTACAATCAGCCCCAGCATTTT.

For this clone: The identical CDR3 is also encoded by other nucleotide sequences in the sample. This chain joins TRBV2 and TRBJ2-3, with D perhaps matching TRBD1 (5 bases). The CDR3 contains 13 residues. Trimming shortened V by 4 bases and J by 0 bases, and 5 bases separated the two germline ends. The germline V gene has CDR1 SNHLY and CDR2 FYNNEI. CDR3 sequence: CASSGGSTDTQYF. For the CDR3, the DNA is TGTGCCAGCAGTGGGGGCAGCACAGATACGCAGTATTTT.

This sequence joins TRBV11-2 and TRBJ1-1; D not resolved. V was clipped by 1 base and J by 1 base, with 4 bases between them. This CDR3 comprises 13 residues. The germline V gene encodes CDR1 SGHAT and CDR2 FQNNGV. This CDR3 is CASSLASNTEAFF. The CDR3 region has the DNA TGTGCCAGCAGCTTAGCCTCGAACACTGAAGCTTTCTTT.